A selection of T cell receptor beta chains follows, all from one sample in a study of T cells in Graves' hyperthyroidism and ophthalmopathy. MiXCR was run by TCRdb on the multiplex PCR reads, yielding one entry per CDR3 protein. Altogether about 720,000 distinct CDR3 sequences are present, about a sixth being singletons, with the ten largest covering roughly 8%. The material sequenced was blood. These receptors came from a man aged 18 to 29 with Graves' hyperthyroidism. The CDR3 runs from the conserved cysteine through the conserved F or W. D genes are given only for firm matches. For some rows the clone size is stated as once, few or many, or as a class when expanded; others skip it.

>19|TRBV3-1|NA|TRBJ2-7|NA
CASSHPRTASALASYEQYF
TGTGCCAGCAGCCACCCGCGTACGGCTTCCGCTTTGGCCTCCTACGAGCAGTACTTC
>14|TRBV2|TRBD2|TRBJ2-3|many
CASNGGETTDTQYF
TGTGCCAGCAACGGGGGGGAAACCACAGATACGCAGTATTTT
>15|TRBV3-1|NA|TRBJ2-7|few
CASQHRARGDYEQYF
TGTGCCAGCCAACACAGAGCCAGGGGTGACTACGAGCAGTACTTC
>12|TRBV28|NA|TRBJ2-5|many
CASSLSRETQYF
TGTGCCAGCAGTTTATCTCGAGAGACCCAGTACTTC
>14|TRBV18|NA|TRBJ2-7|NA
CASSPPNRANEQYF
TGTGCCAGCTCACCACCGAACAGGGCCAACGAGCAGTACTTC
>16|TRBV5-5|NA|TRBJ2-1|NA
CASSKTTTSSYNEQFF
TGTGCCAGCAGCAAAACCACAACCTCCTCCTACAATGAGCAGTTCTTC
>15|TRBV12-3/TRBV12-4|TRBD2|TRBJ2-1|NA
CASRRSGRAGDEQFF
TGTGCCAGCCGCCGTAGCGGGAGGGCCGGGGATGAGCAGTTCTTC
>13|TRBV27|TRBD1|TRBJ1-2|many
CASSEDRVGGYTF
TGTGCCAGCAGTGAGGACAGGGTTGGGGGCTACACCTTC
>12|TRBV6-6|TRBD1|TRBJ2-1|few
CASSYWTGEQFF
TGTGCCAGCAGTTACTGGACAGGGGAGCAGTTCTTC
>13|TRBV20-1|TRBD1|TRBJ1-6|many
CSAGDRADSPLHF
TGCAGTGCTGGGGACAGGGCGGATTCACCCCTCCACTTT
>14|TRBV27|NA|TRBJ1-6|many
CASSPILPNSPLHF
TGTGCCAGCAGTCCCATCCTACCTAATTCACCCCTCCACTTT
>13|TRBV27|NA|TRBJ1-2|many
CASSLGGLQGYTF
TGTGCCAGCAGTCTCGGGGGGCTCCAGGGCTACACCTTC
>16|TRBV6-1|NA|TRBJ2-3|NA
CASSAPGGASTDTQYF
TGTGCCAGCAGTGCCCCCGGGGGAGCTAGCACAGATACGCAGTATTTT
>13|TRBV29-1|NA|TRBJ2-7|many
CSVKTRLSYEQYF
TGCAGCGTAAAGACTAGACTCTCCTACGAGCAGTACTTC
>13|TRBV9|NA|TRBJ2-2|NA
CASSVDGTGELFF
TGTGCCAGCAGCGTAGATGGCACCGGGGAGCTGTTTTTT
>13|TRBV20-1|TRBD1|TRBJ1-1|many
CAPRQGKVTEAFF
TGCGCGCCCCGACAGGGAAAAGTTACTGAAGCTTTCTTT
>14|TRBV9|NA|TRBJ2-7|NA
CASSLSGTPDAQYF
TGTGCCAGCAGCCTCTCCGGGACCCCCGATGCGCAGTACTTC
>14|TRBV28|NA|TRBJ1-5|many
CASRTVDSNQPQHF
TGTGCCAGCCGGACTGTCGATAGCAATCAGCCCCAGCATTTT
>13|TRBV20-1|TRBD1|TRBJ2-7|many
CSASRQGRYEQYF
TGCAGTGCTAGCAGACAGGGGCGGTACGAGCAGTACTTC
>12|TRBV12-3/TRBV12-4|NA|TRBJ1-5|many
CASTRSNQPQHF
TGTGCCAGCACCCGTAGCAATCAGCCCCAGCATTTT
>17|TRBV6-1|TRBD1|TRBJ2-4|many
CASSPTGAGGTKNIQYF
TGTGCCAGCAGTCCCACCGGGGCAGGGGGAACCAAAAACATTCAGTACTTC
>16|TRBV20-1|NA|TRBJ2-3|NA
CSARVPGRVSADTQYF
TGCAGTGCTAGAGTCCCGGGTAGGGTATCCGCAGATACGCAGTATTTT
>15|TRBV5-1|TRBD2|TRBJ2-1|many
CASSLGAGGYNEQFF
TGCGCCAGCAGCTTGGGAGCGGGAGGGTACAATGAGCAGTTCTTC
>16|TRBV28|TRBD1|TRBJ1-2|many
CASSLWDTGGDGGYTF
TGTGCCAGCAGTTTATGGGACACAGGGGGCGATGGTGGCTACACCTTC
>15|TRBV18|NA|TRBJ1-1|many
CASSPNWEFAGEAFF
TGTGCCAGCTCACCTAATTGGGAATTCGCGGGTGAAGCTTTCTTT
>20|TRBV6-1|TRBD1|TRBJ2-6|few
CAGILKPRDSPGVGANVLTF
TGTGCCGGCATTCTAAAACCCCGGGACAGCCCCGGAGTTGGGGCCAACGTCCTGACTTTC
>17|TRBV12-3/TRBV12-4|TRBD1|TRBJ2-2|NA
CASSSGQGAYGAGEPFF
TGTGCCAGCAGTTCCGGACAGGGAGCCTATGGCGCCGGGGAGCCGTTTTTT
>13|TRBV19|NA|TRBJ2-3|NA
CASRRQNTDTQYF
TGTGCCAGTAGGAGACAGAACACAGATACGCAGTATTTT
>15|TRBV7-2|NA|TRBJ2-7|NA
CASSLISGVAGEQYF
TGTGCCAGCAGCTTAATATCAGGGGTCGCGGGCGAGCAGTACTTC
>16|TRBV20-1|TRBD2|TRBJ2-1|NA
CSASETSGSSYNEQFF
TGCAGTGCTAGTGAGACTAGCGGGAGCTCCTACAATGAGCAGTTCTTC
>15|TRBV20-1|NA|TRBJ2-5|NA
CSARDPGGIQETQYF
TGCAGTGCTAGAGATCCGGGCGGTATACAAGAGACCCAGTACTTC
>13|TRBV6-1|NA|TRBJ2-2|NA
CASVLTAREELFF
TGTGCCAGCGTCCTCACGGCCAGGGAGGAGCTGTTTTTT
>15|TRBV12-3/TRBV12-4|NA|TRBJ2-2|few
CASSLGYGQQIGLFF
TGTGCCAGCAGTTTGGGGTATGGGCAGCAAATCGGGCTGTTTTTT
>17|TRBV4-2|TRBD2|TRBJ2-2|few
CASSPWGSGRGTGELFF
TGTGCCAGCAGCCCGTGGGGGAGCGGGAGGGGCACCGGGGAGCTGTTTTTT
>14|TRBV7-3|TRBD1|TRBJ2-3|few
CASSWTGAADTQYF
TGTGCCAGCAGTTGGACAGGGGCCGCAGATACGCAGTATTTT
>13|TRBV30|NA|TRBJ2-5|many
CAWSLGFGETQYF
TGTGCCTGGAGTCTGGGATTTGGGGAGACCCAGTACTTC
>15|TRBV3-1|NA|TRBJ2-4|few
CASSQPSRAKNIQYF
TGTGCCAGCAGCCAACCAAGCCGAGCCAAAAACATTCAGTACTTC
>15|TRBV7-8|TRBD2|TRBJ2-1|many
CASSLGGLAGEEQFF
TGTGCCAGCAGCTTAGGGGGACTAGCGGGAGAAGAGCAGTTCTTC
>15|TRBV30|TRBD2|TRBJ2-3|NA
CAWLPGLAVWDTQYF
TGTGCCTGGCTTCCGGGACTAGCGGTTTGGGATACGCAGTATTTT
>13|TRBV20-1|NA|TRBJ2-7|NA
CSARVPGVGEQYF
TGCAGTGCTAGAGTCCCGGGAGTGGGCGAGCAGTACTTC
>15|TRBV20-1|TRBD2|TRBJ2-2|few
CSARDVERDYGELFF
TGCAGTGCTAGAGACGTAGAGCGGGACTACGGGGAGCTGTTTTTT